These 10 T cell receptor beta chains were sequenced from one sample in a study of shared clonotypes between healthy human individuals (dated by TCRdb to the early 2020s). CD8 naive samples were CD45RO-negative cells positively selected for CCR7, giving a CD45RA+CCR7+ population that excluded TemRA cells. Receptors were amplified or captured by the immunoSEQ multiplex PCR assay. TCRdb holds this immuneACCESS table with in-frame rearrangements only. Some clones are missing; in checked studies, unresolved V genes explain under half, and the rest has no known cause. This sample holds around 600,000 clones; roughly 95% were observed only once. The top ten constitute approximately 0.12% of the sample. Sequencing was performed on naive CD8+ T cells sorted from blood. The cell subset or site label corresponds to: CD45RA+CCR7+. The receptors shown here come from a woman in her twenties or thirties in good health.

A remark on this clone: The identical CDR3 is also encoded by other nucleotide sequences in the sample. The chain uses TRBV28 and TRBJ1-2; D not certain. CDR1 is MDHEN and CDR2 is SYDVKM in the germline V gene. Trimming cost V 3 bases and J 2 bases, with 4 bases left between them. This CDR3 region has 12 residues. CDR3 protein: CASSFGNYGYTF. The CDR3 DNA sequence: TGTGCCAGCAGTTTTGGGAACTATGGCTACACCTTC.

Only one count was recorded for this clone. The rearrangement joins TRBV19 to TRBJ2-2, with 8 bases matching TRBD1. The germline V gene encodes CDR1 LNHDA and CDR2 SQIVND (reference sequence). CDR3 size: 15 residues. V shed 8 bases, J shed 2 bases, and the junction held 7 bases outside the gene matches. The CDR3 DNA follows: TGTGCCAGTGACTCAGGGGGCGTTAACACCGGGGAGCTGTTTTTT. Its translation: CASDSGGVNTGELFF.

This sequence joins TRBV29-1 and TRBJ1-2; D might be TRBD1 (5 bases). There are 15 residues in the CDR3. V was clipped by 0 bases and J by 2 bases, with 13 bases between them. Germline CDR1 SQVTM, CDR2 ANQGSEA. This CDR3 is CSVEDFPGGNYGYTF. The DNA of the CDR3 is TGCAGCGTTGAAGACTTCCCCGGGGGGAACTATGGCTACACCTTC.

V gene TRBV30 combines with J gene TRBJ2-3; maybe TRBD2 (5 bases). Trimming took 3 bases from V and 4 from J, leaving 8 bases between them. Germline V gene sequence: CDR1 GTSNPN, CDR2 SVGIG (reference sequence). The CDR3 spans 12 residues. The CDR3 sequence is CAWSGLPDTQYF. The CDR3 region has the DNA TGTGCCTGGAGCGGACTTCCAGATACGCAGTATTTT.

The gene calls are TRBV19 and TRBJ2-7; D is unresolved. This CDR3 region has 14 residues. V lost 4 bases and J lost 0, with 10 bases in between. CDR1 is LNHDA and CDR2 is SQIVND in the germline V gene (reference sequence). As DNA, the CDR3 is TGTGCCAGTAGTAATCCTAGAGACTCCTACGAGCAGTACTTC. This gives the protein CASSNPRDSYEQYF.

The V gene is TRBV29-1, the J gene TRBJ1-1; D not resolved. The V end lost 4 bases, the J end lost 5 bases, and 11 bases lay between the germline ends. The CDR3 has 12 amino acids. Germline-derived CDR1 and CDR2 are SQVTM and ANQGSEA. This chain's CDR3 is CSVVRGGTEAFF. The CDR3 DNA is TGCAGCGTTGTCCGCGGCGGTACTGAAGCTTTCTTT.

This clone was counted once. CDR3 sequence: CASSLPRISTDTQYF. DNA for the CDR3: TGTGCCAGCAGCTTACCGCGGATTAGCACAGATACGCAGTATTTT. The chain combines TRBV7-9 with TRBJ2-3; D not certain. Trimming pared 2 bases from V and 0 bases from J, leaving 9 bases between. Germline values: CDR1 SEHNR, CDR2 FQNEAQ (reference sequence). The CDR3 loop spans 15 amino acids.

The chain recombines TRBV11-2 with TRBJ2-7; D is uncertain. Trimming stripped 3 bases from V and 3 bases from J, with 9 bases between. CDR1 and CDR2 from the germline V gene are SGHAT and FQNNGV. The CDR3 sequence is 13 residues long. CDR3 sequence reads: CASSFGNHYEQYF. CDR3 sequence (DNA): TGTGCCAGCAGCTTTGGGAACCACTACGAGCAGTACTTC.

This clone has only a few counts. Within the sample, other DNA sequences also encode this same CDR3. The chain uses TRBV27 and TRBJ2-2, with D unresolved. CDR3 length: 12 residues. V was trimmed by 3 bases and J by 3 bases, leaving 2 bases between them. Germline CDR1 is MNHEY and CDR2 is SMNVEV (reference sequence). The CDR3 protein is CASSLHTGELFF. In nucleotides, the CDR3 is TGTGCCAGCAGTTTGCACACCGGGGAGCTGTTTTTT.

The chain recombines TRBV29-1 with TRBJ2-5; D is perhaps TRBD1 (6 bases). V was trimmed by 0 bases and J by 11 bases, leaving 10 bases between them. CDR1 SQVTM and CDR2 ANQGSEA come from the germline V gene. This CDR3 is 11 amino acids long. CDR3 protein: CSVEERTEQYF. DNA of the CDR3: TGCAGCGTTGAAGAAAGGACAGAGCAGTACTTC.